This entry lists 14 T cell receptor beta chains sequenced from one sample in a study of blood T cells in healthy people across ages. A second PCR of about 7 to 11 cycles used a sample-barcoded 5' primer and a J-beta primer mix. MiXCR, run by TCRdb on the 5' RACE reads, gives a single entry per CDR3 protein. Of 1.2 million to 1.5 million distinct CDR3 sequences detected, approximately 42% appear once; the ten largest clones hold approximately 7.9%. Material for sequencing was blood. These receptors all come from a young woman in good health.

The CDR3 DNA sequence: TGTGCCAGCAGCGTATCCGCTAGCGGGATTGGAGATACGCAGTATTTT. It specifies CASSVSASGIGDTQYF. The chain carries TRBV9 and TRBJ2-3; TRBD2 matches at 9 bases. The ends lost 1 base at V and 5 bases at J; junction bases unmatched: 8. The V gene's germline CDR1 is SGDLS and CDR2 YYNGEE. The CDR3 loop spans 16 amino acids.

Remarks on this clonotype: A read error may account for a junction end that differs from germline. V and J are TRBV7-9 and TRBJ2-1; 14 bases are shared with TRBD2. This CDR3 contains 14 residues. The germline V gene has CDR1 SEHNR and CDR2 FQNEAQ (reference sequence). CDR3 sequence: CASSETSGRDERFF. In DNA, the CDR3 is TGTGCCAGCAGCGAGACTAGCGGGAGGGATGAGCGGTTCTTC.

This clonotype came up many times. This chain connects TRBV4-2 to TRBJ2-7; TRBD2 is a possible D gene (6 bases). Germline V gene lookup returns CDR1 LGHNA and CDR2 YNFKEQ. Trimming took off 1 base at V and 5 bases at J, with 15 bases between the two ends. The CDR3 is 15 amino acids. This CDR3 is CASSQGGGYENEQYF. For the CDR3, the DNA is TGTGCCAGCAGCCAAGGAGGAGGGTATGAAAACGAGCAGTACTTC.

The V call is TRBV5-1, the J call TRBJ2-5; 10 nucleotides line up with TRBD2. This CDR3 contains 14 residues. V trimming: 0 bases; J trimming: 7 bases; junction bases outside the gene matches: 3. Germline CDR1 reads SGHRS; CDR2 reads YFSETQ. Written as DNA, the CDR3 is TGCGCCAGCAGCTTGGAAGCGGGAGGGATGACCCAGTACTTC. It encodes CASSLEAGGMTQYF. Full variable domain (rest looked up from reference TRBV5-1 and TRBJ2-5): KAGVTQTPRYLIKTRGQQVTLSCSPISGHRSVSWYQQTPGQGLQFLFEYFSETQRNKGNFPGRFSGRQFSNSRSEMNVSTLELGDSALYLCASSLEAGGMTQYFGPGTRLLVL.

About this clonotype: A much more abundant neighbour one base away suggests this may be a read error. This chain joins TRBV11-2 and TRBJ2-1, with 7 bases fitting TRBD2. CDR1 SGHAT and CDR2 FQNNGV come from the germline V gene. The CDR3 runs 22 residues. CDR3 region: CAGSLDQILFVGGSRSYNEQFF. The CDR3 region has the DNA TGTGCCGGCAGCTTAGATCAGATTCTTTTTGTGGGCGGGAGTAGGAGTTACAATGAGCAGTTCTTC. The full variable domain, rest sourced from reference TRBV11-2 and TRBJ2-1, is EAGVAQSPRYKIIEKRQSVAFWCNPISGHATLYWYQQILGQGPKLLIQFQNNGVVDDSQLPKDRFSAERLKGVDSTLKIQPAKLEDSAVYLCAGSLDQILFVGGSRSYNEQFFGPGTRLTVL.

This clonotype was detected only a few times. V and J are TRBV7-2 and TRBJ2-4; D is perhaps TRBD2 (5 bases). The V gene's germline CDR1 is SGHTA and CDR2 FQGNSA. The CDR3 loop spans 15 amino acids. V shed 5 bases and J shed 7 bases, with 18 bases lying between them. The DNA for the CDR3 is TGTGCCAGCAGCACCGGAGTGTCTAGCCGGAACATTCAGTACTTC. It is translated as CASSTGVSSRNIQYF. The full variable domain, its missing parts supplied by reference TRBV7-2 and TRBJ2-4, is GAGVSQSPSNKVTEKGKDVELRCDPISGHTALYWYRQSLGQGLEFLIYFQGNSAPDKSGLPSDRFSAERTGGSVSTLTIQRTQQEDSAVYLCASSTGVSSRNIQYFGAGTRLSVL.

This clonotype has more than one count but fewer than ten. The V gene is TRBV20-1, the J gene TRBJ1-2, with TRBD1 as a possible D gene (5 bases). Germline loops: CDR1 DFQATT, CDR2 SNEGSKA (reference sequence). Trimming cost V 5 bases and J 0 bases, with 16 bases left between them. The CDR3 extends over 15 amino acids. CDR3 nucleotide sequence: TGCAGTGCTCGGGCCAGGGCTCCATCTAACTATGGCTACACCTTC. It encodes CSARARAPSNYGYTF.

This clonotype turned up a few times. This chain joins TRBV11-2 and TRBJ1-5; D possibly corresponds to TRBD1 (6 bases). Germline V lookup: CDR1 SGHAT, CDR2 FQNNGV. Trimming shortened V by 5 bases and J by 4 bases, and 12 bases separated the two germline ends. The CDR3 runs 14 residues. The CDR3 reads CASSQEGENQPQHF. The CDR3 region has the DNA TGTGCCAGCAGCCAAGAGGGGGAAAATCAGCCCCAGCATTTT.

The CDR3, as DNA: TGTGCCAGCACCCTCCTGACGGCCTCAACTAATGAAAAACTGTTTTTT. Its translation: CASTLLTASTNEKLFF. V is TRBV2 and J is TRBJ1-4; D not resolved. The CDR3 has 16 amino acids. V shed 7 bases and J shed 0 bases, with 15 bases lying between them. The germline V gene has CDR1 SNHLY and CDR2 FYNNEI. Full variable domain (outside the CDR3, taken from reference TRBV2 and TRBJ1-4): EPEVTQTPSHQVTQMGQEVILRCVPISNHLYFYWYRQILGQKVEFLVSFYNNEISEKSEIFDDQFSVERPDGSNFTLKIRSTKLEDSAMYFCASTLLTASTNEKLFFGSGTQLSVL.

The sample holds a few counts of this clonotype. The chain links TRBV9 to TRBJ1-1; 8 bases fit TRBD1. Unmatched junction bases numbered 7, after V lost 1 base and J lost 5 bases. CDR1 and CDR2 (germline): SGDLS, YYNGEE. The length of the CDR3 is 15 residues. The CDR3 loop is CASSVSGGGGTEAFF. In nucleotides, the CDR3 is TGTGCCAGCAGCGTATCAGGGGGCGGCGGAACTGAAGCTTTCTTT.

This clonotype was recorded a few times. This sequence joins TRBV3-1 and TRBJ2-1; 8 bases agree with TRBD1. Unmatched junction bases numbered 5, after V lost 3 bases and J lost 7 bases. Germline-derived CDR1 and CDR2 are LGHDT and YNNKEL (reference sequence). CDR3 length: 14 residues. The CDR3 here is CASSQGQGANEQFF. Here the CDR3 DNA reads TGTGCCAGCAGCCAGGGTCAGGGGGCGAATGAGCAGTTCTTC.

The chain links TRBV2 to TRBJ1-2; D uncertain. Germline V gene lookup returns CDR1 SNHLY and CDR2 FYNNEI. CDR3 length: 13 residues. The V end was cut by 7 bases, the J end by 4 bases, with 13 bases between. CDR3 protein: CASISDGFYGYTF. The CDR3 nucleotides are TGTGCCAGCATTTCGGACGGCTTCTATGGCTACACCTTC.

This clonotype was found a few times. V is TRBV27 and J is TRBJ1-2; TRBD1 is a possible D gene (5 bases). V dropped 5 bases and J dropped 9 bases, with 10 bases sitting between them. Germline V gene lookup returns CDR1 MNHEY and CDR2 SMNVEV (reference sequence). The CDR3 totals 11 residues. The CDR3 loop is CASSTRGRYTF. The CDR3 coding sequence is TGTGCCAGCAGTACGAGGGGCCGCTACACCTTC.

The J gene is TRBJ2-5, the V gene TRBV5-6; 9 nucleotides line up with TRBD1. With V trimmed by 7 bases and J by 6 bases, 13 bases remained unmatched. The germline gives CDR1 SGHDT, CDR2 YYEEEE. The CDR3 extends over 15 amino acids. CDR3 nucleotides: TGTGCCAGCTCCCGCAAGGGACAGGGAGGGAAGACCCAGTACTTC. Its translation is CASSRKGQGGKTQYF. Looking up the rest from reference TRBV5-6 and TRBJ2-5 gives the full variable domain: DAGVTQSPTHLIKTRGQQVTLRCSPKSGHDTVSWYQQALGQGPQFIFQYYEEEERQRGNFPDRFSGHQFPNYSSELNVNALLLGDSALYLCASSRKGQGGKTQYFGPGTRLLVL.